The 24 T cell receptor beta chains below all came from one sample that was sequenced in a study of blood T cell repertoires in COVID-19. TCRdb's table, derived via immunoSEQ multiplex PCR, lists solely in-frame clones and lacks some. The table shows 250,000 to 300,000 clones, with approximately 89% occurring only once. The sample consisted of peripheral blood. Source of these receptors: a woman in her fifties or sixties with acute or convalescent COVID-19.

The rearrangement joins TRBV7-9 to TRBJ2-5; D gene unclear. CDR1 and CDR2 (germline): SEHNR, FQNEAQ (reference sequence). Trimming stripped 4 bases from V and 5 bases from J, with 5 bases between. The CDR3 is 11 amino acids. The CDR3 nucleotides are TGTGCCAGCAGCTCCCAGGAGACCCAGTACTTC. Translating it yields CASSSQETQYF.

This clone was seen only once. The V call is TRBV2, the J call TRBJ1-1; 7 nucleotides match TRBD1. Germline V gene data show CDR1 as SNHLY and CDR2 as FYNNEI. The CDR3 totals 16 residues. Germline trimming cut 4 bases from V and 1 base from J; bases unmatched to any gene: 9. CDR3 nucleotide sequence: TGTGCCAGCAGTGTTCGGGACAGAAGGAGGAACACTGAAGCTTTCTTT. This gives the protein CASSVRDRRRNTEAFF. The variable domain in full, with the rest retrieved from reference TRBV2 and TRBJ1-1, is EPEVTQTPSHQVTQMGQEVILRCVPISNHLYFYWYRQILGQKVEFLVSFYNNEISEKSEIFDDQFSVERPDGSNFTLKIRSTKLEDSAMYFCASSVRDRRRNTEAFFGQGTRLTVV.

The chain employs TRBV3-1 (or the pseudogene TRBV3-2) and TRBJ1-5; D remains unclear. The germline V gene encodes CDR1 LGHDT and CDR2 YNNKEL (reference sequence). The V end was cut by 1 base, the J end by 0 bases, with 4 bases between. This CDR3 region has 14 residues. The CDR3 region has the DNA TGTGCCAGCAGCCAAGCGGTTAGCAATCAGCCCCAGCATTTT. Protein product: CASSQAVSNQPQHF.

V is TRBV19 and J is TRBJ1-5; 8 bases match TRBD1. Germline lookup yields CDR1 LNHDA and CDR2 SQIVND (reference sequence). CDR3 size: 15 residues. V lost 6 bases, J lost 0 bases, and 4 bases stayed unmatched. The CDR3, as DNA: TGTGCCAGTAGCGGACAGGGTTATAGCAATCAGCCCCAGCATTTT. This translates into CASSGQGYSNQPQHF.

J is TRBJ2-2 and V is TRBV7-3; 14 nucleotides match TRBD2. Germline V gene data show CDR1 as SGHTA and CDR2 as FQGTGA. V was pared by 1 base and J by 8 bases, with 18 bases of the junction left unmatched. This CDR3 has 21 residues. CDR3 sequence: CASSLKGRTTGLAGGVGELFF. As DNA, the CDR3 is TGTGCCAGCAGCTTAAAGGGCAGGACAACCGGACTAGCGGGAGGAGTAGGGGAGCTGTTTTTT.

The rearrangement uses TRBV4-1 and TRBJ1-2; 7 positions match TRBD1. The germline CDR1 and CDR2 sequences are MGHRA and YSYEKL. The CDR3 contains 16 residues. With V trimmed by 2 bases and J by 6 bases, 12 bases remained unmatched. In DNA form, the CDR3 reads TGCGCCAGCAGCCAACCACAGCCCACAGGGGAGGATGGCTACACCTTC. Amino acid sequence: CASSQPQPTGEDGYTF.

The genes are TRBV2 and TRBJ1-5, with 9 bases identical to TRBD1. After removal of 7 bases from V and 7 bases from J, the junction contained 8 bases not matched to a gene. The germline V gene has CDR1 SNHLY and CDR2 FYNNEI. The CDR3 is 14 amino acids. This CDR3 reads CASTPQGASQPQHF. DNA of the CDR3: TGTGCCAGCACCCCACAGGGGGCGAGCCAGCCCCAGCATTTT.

This rearrangement joins TRBV28 to TRBJ1-4; D possibly corresponds to TRBD1 (5 bases). The CDR3 totals 15 residues. V was pared by 6 bases and J by 8 bases, with 19 bases between. The V gene's germline CDR1 is MDHEN and CDR2 SYDVKM. The CDR3 DNA is TGTGCCAGCAGCTGGGGAGGGGCCGGGAGCGAAAAACTGTTTTTT. Its translation: CASSWGGAGSEKLFF. Combining the CDR3 with reference TRBV28 and TRBJ1-4 gives the whole variable domain DVKVTQSSRYLVKRTGEKVFLECVQDMDHENMFWYRQDPGLGLRLIYFSYDVKMKEKGDIPEGYSVSREKKERFSLILESASTNQTSMYLCASSWGGAGSEKLFFGSGTQLSVL.

The chain carries TRBV5-4 and TRBJ2-7, with 9 bases fitting TRBD1. This CDR3 is 13 amino acids long. Trimming at V came to 2 bases and at J to 5 bases, leaving 2 bases not matched to a gene. Germline V gene lookup returns CDR1 SGHNT and CDR2 YYREEE (reference sequence). The CDR3 bases are TGTGCCAGCAGCTTAACAGGGGGCGACGAGCAGTACTTC. As protein: CASSLTGGDEQYF. The entire variable domain, with the rest obtained from reference TRBV5-4 and TRBJ2-7, is as follows: ETGVTQSPTHLIKTRGQQVTLRCSSQSGHNTVSWYQQALGQGPQFIFQYYREEENGRGNFPPRFSGLQFPNYSSELNVNALELDDSALYLCASSLTGGDEQYFGPGTRLTVT.

The chain links TRBV29-1 to TRBJ1-1; no firm D call. Germline V gene data show CDR1 as SQVTM and CDR2 as ANQGSEA. The V and J ends lost 1 base and 11 bases respectively, with 8 bases between them. The CDR3 is made up of 10 amino acids. CDR3 nucleotides: TGCAGCGTTGAAGCCCCCGTCGCTTTCTTT. Protein sequence: CSVEAPVAFF.

V and J are TRBV2 and TRBJ1-5, with TRBD1 matching over 9 bases. CDR3 length: 16 amino acids. J was trimmed by 3 bases and V by 4 bases; bases with no gene match: 7. The germline CDR1 and CDR2 sequences are SNHLY and FYNNEI. The CDR3 loop is CASSATGQGSNQPQHF. CDR3 DNA sequence: TGTGCCAGCAGTGCAACGGGACAGGGATCCAATCAGCCCCAGCATTTT.

The V and J genes are TRBV6-2 or TRBV6-3 and TRBJ2-5; 8 nucleotides line up with TRBD2. The CDR3 contains 16 residues. Looked up from germline, CDR1 is MNHEY and CDR2 is SVGEGT. Germline trimming cut 5 bases from V and 1 base from J; bases unmatched to any gene: 9. The CDR3 sequence is CASSQTSGYFQETQYF. The CDR3 DNA reads as TGTGCCAGCAGTCAAACTAGCGGCTACTTCCAAGAGACCCAGTACTTC.

This sequence joins TRBV11-3 and TRBJ2-2; 11 bases match TRBD1. Trimming removed 4 bases from V and 4 bases from J; junction bases left unmatched: 5. CDR3 length: 16 residues. Germline CDR1 is SGHNT and CDR2 is YENEEA. DNA of the CDR3: TGTGCCAGCAGCTCGGGACAGGGGGGGGCCACCGGGGAGCTGTTTTTT. It codes for CASSSGQGGATGELFF.

This clone was picked up one time. The V gene is TRBV9, the J gene TRBJ1-1, with D possibly matching TRBD1 (6 bases). Germline CDR1 reads SGDLS; CDR2 reads YYNGEE. Trimming took 4 bases from V and 1 from J, leaving 17 bases between them. The CDR3 runs 16 residues. In nucleotides, the CDR3 is TGTGCCAGCAGCCTCCACGGGGAGACAGGGAACACTGAAGCTTTCTTT. Translation gives CASSLHGETGNTEAFF.

With regard to this clone: The same CDR3 also results from other DNA sequences found in this sample. This sequence joins TRBV5-4 and TRBJ2-5, with unresolved D. The germline V gene encodes CDR1 SGHNT and CDR2 YYREEE (reference sequence). Trimming shortened V by 0 bases and J by 2 bases, and 5 bases separated the two germline ends. The CDR3 spans 13 residues. The CDR3 DNA reads TGTGCCAGCAGCTTGGGTCTTCAAGAGACCCAGTACTTC. Translating gives CASSLGLQETQYF.

The genes are TRBV27 and TRBJ1-1; 10 bases line up with TRBD1. The CDR3 loop spans 14 amino acids. The trim removed 6 bases at V and 1 base at J, leaving 2 bases unmatched. CDR1 MNHEY and CDR2 SMNVEV come from the germline V gene (reference sequence). The CDR3 reads CASRRDRGNTEAFF. DNA for the CDR3: TGTGCCAGCAGGCGGGACAGGGGGAACACTGAAGCTTTCTTT.

The V gene is TRBV29-1, the J gene TRBJ2-1; 15 bases match TRBD2. Germline assignment: CDR1 SQVTM and CDR2 ANQGSEA. Trimming at V came to 6 bases and at J to 3 bases, leaving 9 bases not matched to a gene. The CDR3 loop spans 17 amino acids. For the CDR3, the DNA is TGCAGCGTCGCCCGGACTAGCGGGAGGGCCATCTACAATGAGCAGTTCTTC. This sequence encodes CSVARTSGRAIYNEQFF.

This chain links TRBV10-3 with TRBJ2-5; 10 bases agree with TRBD2. The CDR3 runs to 16 residues. The J segment lost 1 base and the V segment lost 6 bases, leaving 8 bases of the junction unmatched. Germline V gene data show CDR1 as ENHRY and CDR2 as SYGVKD. The DNA for the CDR3 is TGTGCCATCAGGAGGTCGAGCGGGGGGGGCCAAGAGACCCAGTACTTC. Encoded protein: CAIRRSSGGGQETQYF.

V usage is TRBV19 and J usage is TRBJ2-7, with 7 bases aligning to TRBD2. Germline V gives CDR1 LNHDA, CDR2 SQIVND (reference sequence). J gave up 5 bases and V 4 bases, and 8 bases lay outside the gene matches. This CDR3 spans 14 amino acids. The CDR3 sequence is CASSTIAGVNEQYF. Here the CDR3 DNA reads TGTGCCAGTAGTACGATCGCGGGAGTGAACGAGCAGTACTTC.

The chain recombines TRBV7-9 with TRBJ1-2; 8 bases are shared with TRBD1. The CDR3 sequence is 13 residues long. The V gene's germline CDR1 is SEHNR and CDR2 FQNEAQ (reference sequence). J lost 6 bases, V lost 5 bases, and 5 bases had no gene match. CDR3 coding DNA: TGTGCCAGCAGCAAGGACAGGGAGGATGGCTACACCTTC. Translating it yields CASSKDREDGYTF.

Concerning this clone: Other DNA sequences in the sample encode the same CDR3. The V call is TRBV7-3, the J call TRBJ1-6; 9 bases match TRBD1. CDR3 length equals 14 residues. V shed 5 bases and J 7 bases; nucleotides not matched to a gene: 3. From germline, CDR1 is SGHTA and CDR2 FQGTGA. CDR3 amino acids: CASSPGQGNSPLHF. CDR3 DNA: TGTGCCAGCAGCCCGGGACAGGGAAATTCACCCCTCCACTTT.

The rearrangement links TRBV5-1 to TRBJ2-2, with a tentative D call TRBD2 (6 bases). The CDR3 runs 15 residues. Germline CDR1 is SGHRS and CDR2 is YFSETQ. V lost 0 bases, J lost 0 bases, and 6 bases lay in between. For the CDR3, the DNA is TGCGCCAGCAGCTTGGGCGGGGCGAACACCGGGGAGCTGTTTTTT. This codes for CASSLGGANTGELFF.

The V gene is TRBV19, the J gene TRBJ2-4; the match to TRBD2 covers 12 bases. The V segment lost 5 bases and the J segment 7 bases; nucleotides outside the gene matches: 15. The V gene's germline CDR1 is LNHDA and CDR2 SQIVND (reference sequence). The CDR3 has 18 amino acids. The CDR3 here is CASSPDLAGGWTSNIQYF. CDR3 bases: TGTGCCAGTAGTCCGGATCTAGCGGGGGGGTGGACTTCGAACATTCAGTACTTC.

This clone was recorded once. The chain couples TRBV5-4 to TRBJ2-5; 7 nucleotides line up with TRBD2. The CDR3 covers 15 residues. Germline V gene lookup returns CDR1 SGHNT and CDR2 YYREEE (reference sequence). Losses at the gene ends were 4 bases for V and 5 bases for J; bases not matched to a gene: 11. The CDR3, as DNA: TGTGCCAGCAGCCGATCTAGCGGTACAGAGGAGACCCAGTACTTC. Translated, it gives CASSRSSGTEETQYF. Full variable domain (rest looked up from reference TRBV5-4 and TRBJ2-5): ETGVTQSPTHLIKTRGQQVTLRCSSQSGHNTVSWYQQALGQGPQFIFQYYREEENGRGNFPPRFSGLQFPNYSSELNVNALELDDSALYLCASSRSSGTEETQYFGPGTRLLVL.